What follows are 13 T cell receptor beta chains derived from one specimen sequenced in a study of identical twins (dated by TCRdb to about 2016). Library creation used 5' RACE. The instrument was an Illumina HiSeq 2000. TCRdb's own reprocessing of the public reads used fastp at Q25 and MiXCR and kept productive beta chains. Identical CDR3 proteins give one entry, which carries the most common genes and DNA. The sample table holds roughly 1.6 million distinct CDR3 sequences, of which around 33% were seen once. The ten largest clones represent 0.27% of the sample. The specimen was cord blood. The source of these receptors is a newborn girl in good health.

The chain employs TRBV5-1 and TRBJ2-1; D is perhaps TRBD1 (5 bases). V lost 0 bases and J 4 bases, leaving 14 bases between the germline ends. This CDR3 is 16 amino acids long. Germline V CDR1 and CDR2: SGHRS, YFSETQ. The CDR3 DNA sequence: TGCGCCAGCAGCTTGGTTAGGTCAGGGCCGTACAATGAGCAGTTCTTC. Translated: CASSLVRSGPYNEQFF. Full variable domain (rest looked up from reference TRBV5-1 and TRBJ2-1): KAGVTQTPRYLIKTRGQQVTLSCSPISGHRSVSWYQQTPGQGLQFLFEYFSETQRNKGNFPGRFSGRQFSNSRSEMNVSTLELGDSALYLCASSLVRSGPYNEQFFGPGTRLTVL.

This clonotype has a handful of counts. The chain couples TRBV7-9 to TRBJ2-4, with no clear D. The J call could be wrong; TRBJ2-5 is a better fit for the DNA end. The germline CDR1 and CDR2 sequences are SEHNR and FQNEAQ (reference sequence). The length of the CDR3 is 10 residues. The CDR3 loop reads CASFGETQYF. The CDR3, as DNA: TGTGCCAGCTTCGGGGAGACCCAGTACTTC.

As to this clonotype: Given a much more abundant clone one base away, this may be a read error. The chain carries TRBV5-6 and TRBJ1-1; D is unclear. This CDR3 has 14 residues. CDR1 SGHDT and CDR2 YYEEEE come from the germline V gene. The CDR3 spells CASSLNRVNTGAFF. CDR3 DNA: TGTGCCAGCAGCCTCAACCGGGTGAACACTGGAGCTTTCTTT.

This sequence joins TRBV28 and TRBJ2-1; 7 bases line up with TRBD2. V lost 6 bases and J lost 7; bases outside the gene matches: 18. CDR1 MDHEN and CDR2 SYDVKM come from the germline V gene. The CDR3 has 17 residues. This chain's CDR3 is CASRREAAAIFENEQFF. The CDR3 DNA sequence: TGTGCCAGCAGACGGGAGGCCGCGGCGATATTCGAAAATGAGCAGTTCTTC.

CDR3 in amino acids: CSARLYSNQPQHF. The CDR3 coding sequence is TGCAGTGCTAGGCTCTATAGCAATCAGCCCCAGCATTTT. The chain couples TRBV20-1 to TRBJ1-5, with D hard to call. Trimming took off 3 bases at V and 0 bases at J, with 6 bases between the two ends. The CDR3 spans 13 residues. Germline assignment: CDR1 DFQATT and CDR2 SNEGSKA (reference sequence).

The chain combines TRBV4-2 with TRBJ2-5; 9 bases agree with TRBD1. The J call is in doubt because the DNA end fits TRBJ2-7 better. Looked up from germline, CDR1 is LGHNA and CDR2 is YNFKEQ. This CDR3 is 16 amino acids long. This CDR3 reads CASSQLPGQGAYEQYF. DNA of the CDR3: TGTGCCAGCAGCCAACTGCCGGGACAGGGAGCATACGAGCAGTACTTC.

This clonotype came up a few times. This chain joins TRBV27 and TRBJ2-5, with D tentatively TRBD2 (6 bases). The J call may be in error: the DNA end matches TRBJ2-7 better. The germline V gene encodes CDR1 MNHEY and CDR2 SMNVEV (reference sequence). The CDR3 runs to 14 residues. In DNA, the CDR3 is TGTGCCAGCAGTTTGAAGGCTAGCGATTACGAGCAGTACTTC. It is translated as CASSLKASDYEQYF.

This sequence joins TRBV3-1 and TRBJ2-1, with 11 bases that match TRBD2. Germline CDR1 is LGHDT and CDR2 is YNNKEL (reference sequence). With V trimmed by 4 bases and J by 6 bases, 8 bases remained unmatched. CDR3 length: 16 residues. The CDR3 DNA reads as TGTGCCAGCAGCCGAAAGCTAGCGGGGGGTCGCAATGAGCAGTTCTTC. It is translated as CASSRKLAGGRNEQFF.

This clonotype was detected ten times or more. The CDR3 protein is CSAKVWNTQYF. CDR3 in DNA: TGCAGTGCGAAGGTTTGGAATACGCAGTATTTT. This chain joins TRBV20-1 and TRBJ2-3; D ambiguous. Trimming took 6 bases from V and 7 from J, leaving 11 bases between them. The CDR3 extends over 11 amino acids. Germline CDR1 and CDR2: DFQATT and SNEGSKA (reference sequence).

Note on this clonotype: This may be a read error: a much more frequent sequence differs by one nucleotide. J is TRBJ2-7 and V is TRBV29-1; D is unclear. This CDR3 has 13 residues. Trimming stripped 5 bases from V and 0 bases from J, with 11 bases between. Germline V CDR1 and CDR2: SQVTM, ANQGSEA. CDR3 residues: CSVSLNSSYEQYF. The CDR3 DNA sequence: TGCAGCGTTTCGCTGAACAGCTCCTACGAGCAGTACTTC.

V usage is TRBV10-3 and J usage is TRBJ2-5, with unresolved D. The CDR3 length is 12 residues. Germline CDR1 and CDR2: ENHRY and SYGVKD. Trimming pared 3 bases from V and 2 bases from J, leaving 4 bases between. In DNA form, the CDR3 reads TGTGCCATCAGTGACAGGCAAGAGACCCAGTACTTC. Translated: CAISDRQETQYF.

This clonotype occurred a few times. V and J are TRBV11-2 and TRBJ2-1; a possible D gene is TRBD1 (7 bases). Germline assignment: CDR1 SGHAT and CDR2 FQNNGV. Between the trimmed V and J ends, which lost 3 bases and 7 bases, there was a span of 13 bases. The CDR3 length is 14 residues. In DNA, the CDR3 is TGTGCCAGCAGCTTGGCGACAGGGAGGAATGAGCAGTTCTTC. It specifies CASSLATGRNEQFF.

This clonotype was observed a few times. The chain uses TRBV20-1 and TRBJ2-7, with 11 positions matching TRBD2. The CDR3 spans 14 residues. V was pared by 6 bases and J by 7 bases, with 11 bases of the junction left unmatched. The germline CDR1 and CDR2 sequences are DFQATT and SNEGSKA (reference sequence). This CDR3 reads CSALTSGSYNEQYF. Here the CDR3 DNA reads TGCAGTGCCCTTACTAGCGGGAGCTACAATGAGCAGTACTTC.